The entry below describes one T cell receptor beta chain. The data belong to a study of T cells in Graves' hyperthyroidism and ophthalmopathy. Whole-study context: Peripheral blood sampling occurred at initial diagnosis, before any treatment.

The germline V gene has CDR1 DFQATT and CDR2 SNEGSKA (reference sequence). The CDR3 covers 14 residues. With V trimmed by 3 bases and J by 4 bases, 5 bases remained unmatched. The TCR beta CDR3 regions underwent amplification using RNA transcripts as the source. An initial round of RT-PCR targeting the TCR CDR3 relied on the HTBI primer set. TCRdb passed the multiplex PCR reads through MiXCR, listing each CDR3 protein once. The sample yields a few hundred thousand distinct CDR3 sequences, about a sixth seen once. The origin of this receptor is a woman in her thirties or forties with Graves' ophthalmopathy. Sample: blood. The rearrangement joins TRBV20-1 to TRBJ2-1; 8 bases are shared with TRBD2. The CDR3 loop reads CSASGGAAYNEQFF. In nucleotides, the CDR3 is TGCAGTGCTAGCGGGGGGGCGGCGTACAATGAGCAGTTCTTC.